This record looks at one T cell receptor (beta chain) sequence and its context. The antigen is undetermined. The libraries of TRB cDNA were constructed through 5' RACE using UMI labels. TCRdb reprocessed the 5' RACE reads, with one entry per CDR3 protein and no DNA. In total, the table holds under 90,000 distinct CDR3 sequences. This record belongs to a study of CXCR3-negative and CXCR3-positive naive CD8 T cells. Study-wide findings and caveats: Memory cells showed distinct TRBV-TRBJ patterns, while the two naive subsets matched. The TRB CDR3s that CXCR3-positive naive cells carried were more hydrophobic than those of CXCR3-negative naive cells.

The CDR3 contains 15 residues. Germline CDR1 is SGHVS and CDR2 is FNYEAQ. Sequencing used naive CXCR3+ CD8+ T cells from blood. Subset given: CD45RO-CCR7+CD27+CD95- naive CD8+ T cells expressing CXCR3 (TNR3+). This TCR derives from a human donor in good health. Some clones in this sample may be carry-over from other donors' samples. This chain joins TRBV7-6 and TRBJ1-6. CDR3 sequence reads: CASSPTGAYNSPLHF.